A selection of T cell receptor beta chains follows, all from one sample in a study of blood T cell repertoires in COVID-19. Clones were sequenced by immunoSEQ multiplex PCR, and TCRdb holds only the in-frame ones, with some missing. The profile shows 15,000 to 20,000 clones, about 86% of them singletons. The sample comprised peripheral blood. These receptors originate from a man between 65 and 79 years old with acute or convalescent COVID-19. CDR3s include the opening cysteine and the closing phenylalanine or tryptophan. The D gene is left open where the match is weak. Not all rows give a size; the values are once, few, many and, for expanded clones, a class.

TRBV27,once,TRBD1,TRBJ2-7,TGTGCCAGCAGTTTTGCCTGGGGGACAGGGTCCTACGAGCAGTACTTC,CASSFAWGTGSYEQYF
TRBV29-1,NA,TRBD2,TRBJ2-5,TGCAGCGTTGAACGGAGCGGGGGAGTAGGGGAGACCCAGTACTTC,CSVERSGGVGETQYF
TRBV5-1,NA,TRBD2,TRBJ2-7,TGCGCCAGCAGCTTGCGGGTCGGGACTAGCGGGGAGCAGTACTTC,CASSLRVGTSGEQYF
TRBV29-1,once,NA,TRBJ2-7,TGCAGCGCCCTGACAGATTCTTCCTACGAGCAGTACTTC,CSALTDSSYEQYF
TRBV3-1/TRBV3-2,NA,NA,TRBJ2-1,TGTGCCAGCAGCCAAGACCGGGTAGATGAGCAGTTCTTC,CASSQDRVDEQFF
TRBV24-1,NA,TRBD2,TRBJ2-3,TGTGCCACCAGATCTAGCGGGTATAACACAGATACGCAGTATTTT,CATRSSGYNTDTQYF
TRBV5-1,NA,NA,TRBJ2-5,TGCGCCAGCAGCTTGGGGCAGCAAGAGACCCAGTACTTC,CASSLGQQETQYF
TRBV7-7,few,TRBD1,TRBJ1-2,TGTGCCAGCAGCCTCCTAAAGGACAGGGCCTCTAACTATGGCTACACCTTC,CASSLLKDRASNYGYTF
TRBV18,NA,TRBD1,TRBJ1-4,TGTGCCAGTCGAGACAGGGCAACTAATGAAAAACTGTTTTTT,CASRDRATNEKLFF
TRBV7-2,NA,NA,TRBJ2-7,TGTGCCAGCAGCCAAACCGGACTATTCTCCTACGAGCAGTACTTC,CASSQTGLFSYEQYF
TRBV9,once,TRBD1,TRBJ2-1,TGTGCCAGCAGCCCGGACAGGGCAGAGCAGTTCTTC,CASSPDRAEQFF
TRBV27,once,TRBD2,TRBJ2-1,TGTGCCAGCAGTAGGGCTAGCGGGAGCCTCCTACAGGGCAATGAGCAGTTCTTC,CASSRASGSLLQGNEQFF
TRBV6-1,NA,TRBD1,TRBJ2-7,TGTGCCAGCAACTATCGTGACAGGGCAACCGAGCAGTACTTC,CASNYRDRATEQYF
TRBV13,NA,NA,TRBJ1-3,TGTGCCAGCAGCCCCAGGGGCTCTGGAAACACCATATATTTT,CASSPRGSGNTIYF
TRBV28,NA,TRBD2,TRBJ2-1,TGTGCCAGCAGTTCCCCCGGGACTACGAGGGAGAATGAGCAGTTCTTC,CASSSPGTTRENEQFF
TRBV2,NA,TRBD1,TRBJ2-3,TGTGCCAGCAGTGTCCGGGACAGACAGGGGAATACGCAGTATTTT,CASSVRDRQGNTQYF
TRBV6-5,NA,NA,TRBJ1-1,TGTGCCAGCAGCAACAGGTTAATGAACACTGAAGCTTTCTTT,CASSNRLMNTEAFF
TRBV20-1,NA,NA,TRBJ1-1,TGCAGTGCTAGTGGTCAGGCTAACACTGAAGCTTTCTTT,CSASGQANTEAFF
TRBV19,NA,TRBD1,TRBJ2-2,TGTGCCAGTAGAACAGGGGGATCGGGCACCGGGGAGCTGTTTTTT,CASRTGGSGTGELFF
TRBV6-1,NA,NA,TRBJ1-5,TGTGCCAGCAGTGAAGCGCTGGGGGGGAGGAACAATCAGCCCCAGCATTTT,CASSEALGGRNNQPQHF
TRBV29-1,few,NA,TRBJ1-2,TGCAGCGTTGAAGATACGGAGGGGCCCTATGGCTACACCTTC,CSVEDTEGPYGYTF
TRBV5-1,NA,TRBD2,TRBJ2-3,TGCGCCAGCAGCTTGGAGCGGGAGACCGATACGCAGTATTTT,CASSLERETDTQYF
TRBV6-2/TRBV6-3,NA,TRBD1,TRBJ2-7,TGTGCCAGCAGCCAGGACAGGGACCACGAGCAGTACTTC,CASSQDRDHEQYF
TRBV29-1,NA,TRBD1,TRBJ1-2,TGCAGCGTTGGGGGGGGACAGGGCTATGGCTACACCTTC,CSVGGGQGYGYTF
TRBV28,NA,NA,TRBJ1-5,TGTGCCAGCACCAAGAGGAGCCACTATCAGCCCCAGCATTTT,CASTKRSHYQPQHF
TRBV19,NA,NA,TRBJ1-1,TGTGCCAGTAGTCCTCAAGCGAACACTGAAGCTTTCTTT,CASSPQANTEAFF
TRBV6-2/TRBV6-3,NA,NA,TRBJ2-3,TGTGCCAGCAGTTACCGGAGGATCACAGATACGCAGTATTTT,CASSYRRITDTQYF
TRBV19,once,TRBD1,TRBJ1-2,TGTGCCAGTAGTATAGCAGGGACAGGCGCTAACTATGGCTACACCTTC,CASSIAGTGANYGYTF
TRBV27,NA,NA,TRBJ1-5,TGTGCCAGCAGTCCAGGGCGCAATCAGCCCCAGCATTTT,CASSPGRNQPQHF
TRBV7-9,NA,TRBD2,TRBJ2-1,TGTGCCAGCAGCCTCCCCCTAGCGGGAGGGCGGGGTGAGCAGTTCTTC,CASSLPLAGGRGEQFF
TRBV7-9,NA,NA,TRBJ1-3,TGTGCCAGCAGCATCAGAGGAAACACCATATATTTT,CASSIRGNTIYF